One sample yielded the 14 T cell receptor beta chains listed below, sequenced in a study of CD8 T cells in Susac syndrome (dated by TCRdb to the late 2010s). Libraries were built with the immunoSEQ multiplex PCR assay. RNA was extracted using the RNeasy kit, and roughly 0.5 to 1 ug of the RNA was reverse transcribed with random hexamers. Using fastp trimming at Q25 and MiXCR clonotype assembly, TCRdb reanalyzed the public sequencing data and kept in-frame beta chains. For every CDR3 protein sequence, its rows merge into one entry that carries the most common genes and DNA. The sample profile shows some 200,000 distinct CDR3 sequences; approximately 95% of them were found once. The top ten clones comprise roughly 0.15% of the sample. The sequencing sample was made of CD8+ T cells from PBMCs. The receptors derive from a human donor with Susac syndrome.

This clonotype was counted once. This chain uses TRBV20-1 with TRBJ2-1; tentatively, D is TRBD1 (6 bases). Trimming took 6 bases from V and 7 from J, leaving 16 bases between them. This CDR3 spans 13 amino acids. In germline, CDR1 is DFQATT, CDR2 SNEGSKA (reference sequence). CDR3 sequence (DNA): TGCAGTGCCCCGGACAGCCTACAGAATGAGCAGTTCTTC. This codes for CSAPDSLQNEQFF.

This clonotype was detected only once. J is TRBJ2-3 and V is TRBV9, with 14 nucleotides matching TRBD2. The length of the CDR3 is 15 residues. Germline V CDR1 and CDR2: SGDLS, YYNGEE. V shed 2 bases and J 5 bases; nucleotides not matched to a gene: 1. The CDR3 protein is CASSVTSGRVDTQYF. The CDR3 region has the DNA TGTGCCAGCAGCGTGACTAGCGGGAGGGTAGATACGCAGTATTTT.

The chain combines TRBV12-3 or TRBV12-4 with TRBJ2-1, with TRBD2 matching 8 bases. This CDR3 spans 14 amino acids. J gave up 9 bases and V 6 bases, and 10 bases lay outside the gene matches. CDR3 in amino acids: CASSVGGGLAEQFF. The CDR3 DNA is TGTGCCAGCAGCGTCGGGGGGGGTTTAGCTGAGCAGTTCTTC.

This clonotype was seen once. The V and J genes are TRBV3-1 and TRBJ2-2; D is perhaps TRBD1 (6 bases). The V gene's germline CDR1 is LGHDT and CDR2 YNNKEL (reference sequence). The V end lost 3 bases, the J end lost 0 bases, and 14 bases lay between the germline ends. The CDR3 has 17 residues. The CDR3 coding sequence is TGTGCCAGCAGCCAGGACAGCTTTCATGCGAACACCGGGGAGCTGTTTTTT. Its translation is CASSQDSFHANTGELFF.

This clonotype was observed a few times. The chain is built from TRBV15 and TRBJ2-5; tentatively, D is TRBD2 (6 bases). V shed 0 bases and J shed 1 base, with 15 bases lying between them. This CDR3 is 17 amino acids long. Germline V lookup: CDR1 LNHNV, CDR2 YYDKDF (reference sequence). The CDR3 coding sequence is TGTGCCACCAGCAGAGAGGAAGGAGTGGGGGGCCAAGAGACCCAGTACTTC. Amino acids: CATSREEGVGGQETQYF. Full variable domain (remainder filled in from reference TRBV15 and TRBJ2-5): DAMVIQNPRYQVTQFGKPVTLSCSQTLNHNVMYWYQQKSSQAPKLLFHYYDKDFNNEADTPDNFQSRRPNTSFCFLDIRSPGLGDTAMYLCATSREEGVGGQETQYFGPGTRLLVL.

The V gene is TRBV27, the J gene TRBJ2-5, with no clear D. The CDR3 covers 14 residues. Trimming left V 6 bases short and J 3 bases short, with 14 bases between. The germline V gene encodes CDR1 MNHEY and CDR2 SMNVEV (reference sequence). The CDR3 here is CASSNNMQEETQYF. The CDR3 DNA reads as TGTGCCAGCAGCAACAATATGCAAGAAGAGACCCAGTACTTC.

J is TRBJ2-1 and V is TRBV2; 8 bases align to TRBD2. This CDR3 comprises 13 residues. J gave up 6 bases and V 8 bases, and 6 bases lay outside the gene matches. CDR1 and CDR2 (germline): SNHLY, FYNNEI. CDR3 nucleotide sequence: TGTGCCAGCCTGGGACTAGTTGGCAATGAGCAGTTCTTC. Residues: CASLGLVGNEQFF.

J is TRBJ2-1 and V is TRBV19; D remains unclear. Germline loops: CDR1 LNHDA, CDR2 SQIVND (reference sequence). The CDR3 is 13 residues long. Trimming cost V 7 bases and J 7 bases, with 14 bases left between them. CDR3 coding DNA: TGTGCCAGTAAAGCCCAGAAAACTAATGAGCAGTTCTTC. The encoded protein is CASKAQKTNEQFF.

The rearrangement links TRBV5-1 to TRBJ2-1; perhaps TRBD1 as D (6 bases). This CDR3 spans 16 amino acids. Germline V gene lookup returns CDR1 SGHRS and CDR2 YFSETQ. Trimming cost V 3 bases and J 8 bases, with 21 bases left between them. Written as DNA, the CDR3 is TGCGCCAGCAGCTACCCGGGACATCAAGGAAGGGATGAGCAGTTCTTC. This translates into CASSYPGHQGRDEQFF.

The V and J genes are TRBV12-3 or TRBV12-4 and TRBJ2-7; either TRBD1 or TRBD2 may supply D (5 bases each). CDR3 length: 12 residues. With 4 bases removed from V and 6 bases from J, the gap between germline ends came to 10 bases. Here the CDR3 reads CASSSPGGEQYF. The CDR3 DNA reads as TGTGCCAGCAGTTCACCTGGGGGCGAGCAGTACTTC.

The V call is TRBV20-1, the J call TRBJ1-2; TRBD1 might be the D (5 bases). The CDR3 has 12 amino acids. Trimming pared 0 bases from V and 7 bases from J, leaving 9 bases between. Germline assignment: CDR1 DFQATT and CDR2 SNEGSKA (reference sequence). As DNA, the CDR3 is TGCAGTGCTAGAGATGTGGGGGGTGGCTACACCTTC. It encodes CSARDVGGGYTF.

The V and J genes are TRBV7-3 and TRBJ2-1, with TRBD1 identical over 7 bases. Losses at the gene ends were 4 bases for V and 4 bases for J; bases not matched to a gene: 7. Germline CDR1 SGHTA, CDR2 FQGTGA. This CDR3 spans 15 amino acids. CDR3 protein: CASSSDRSPYNEQFF. DNA for the CDR3: TGTGCCAGCAGCTCGGACAGGAGTCCATACAATGAGCAGTTCTTC.

The chain joins TRBV15 to TRBJ2-7, with D possibly being TRBD1 or TRBD2 (5 bases each). V gave up 8 bases and J gave up 3 bases, with 11 bases separating them. Germline V gene data show CDR1 as LNHNV and CDR2 as YYDKDF (reference sequence). This CDR3 has 12 amino acids. CDR3 bases: TGTGCCACCGGGACGGAAAACTACGAGCAGTACTTC. It codes for CATGTENYEQYF.

The chain couples TRBV27 to TRBJ2-7; 10 bases map to TRBD2. V dropped 10 bases and J dropped 4; count of bases not matched to a gene: 7. This CDR3 has 13 amino acids. Per the germline V gene, CDR1 is MNHEY and CDR2 is SMNVEV (reference sequence). CDR3 amino acids: CATQRSGRYEQYF. CDR3 DNA: TGTGCCACACAACGTAGCGGGAGGTACGAGCAGTACTTC.